This T cell receptor beta chain is drawn from a study of early stage breast cancer tumors. About the research overall: Of some 16 invasive breast tumors, twelve were hormone receptor-positive, HER2-negative. Invasive lobular carcinomas made up about 35% of the 12 ER+/PR+/HER2- tumors.

CDR1 and CDR2 (germline): GTSNPN, SVGIG (reference sequence). The CDR3 loop spans 10 amino acids. Trimming left V 2 bases short and J 5 bases short, with 1 base between. Assay used: immunoSEQ multiplex PCR; TCRdb lists only in-frame clones, some missing. The sample has about 31,000 clones, more than 65% seen once. The sample was blood. The source of this sequence is a person in their 40s with breast cancer. The chain combines TRBV30 with TRBJ1-3; unclear D gene. The CDR3 DNA reads as TGTGCCTGGAGTAGAAACACCATATATTTT. Protein: CAWSRNTIYF.